Shown below are 26 T cell receptor beta chains from a single sample sequenced in a study of blood T cell repertoires in COVID-19. Sequencing was performed with immunoSEQ multiplex PCR; in TCRdb, only in-frame clones are kept and a portion is missing. The data contain 300,000 to 350,000 clones, 90% of them seen just once; the ten biggest clones take up 3.5% to 4.5%. The sequencing sample was made of PBMCs or T cells enriched from blood (not recorded which). The receptors were sampled from a woman aged 18-29 years with acute COVID-19.

This chain uses TRBV27 with TRBJ2-7; 11 bases map to TRBD1. The CDR3 has 18 residues. V shed 4 bases, J shed 2 bases, and the junction held 13 bases outside the gene matches. In germline, CDR1 is MNHEY, CDR2 SMNVEV (reference sequence). The CDR3 spells CASSWAPLGQGVPYEQYF. The CDR3 region has the DNA TGTGCCAGCAGTTGGGCGCCCTTGGGACAGGGGGTCCCCTACGAGCAGTACTTC.

The gene calls are TRBV7-3 and TRBJ2-5; TRBD2 matches 8 bases. Germline trimming cut 3 bases from V and 5 bases from J; bases unmatched to any gene: 8. The CDR3 runs 15 residues. Germline V gene sequence: CDR1 SGHTA, CDR2 FQGTGA. The CDR3: CASSFGSGSLETQYF. The CDR3, as DNA: TGTGCCAGCAGCTTTGGAAGCGGGAGTCTGGAGACCCAGTACTTC.

The chain is built from TRBV28 and TRBJ2-3; 7 bases line up with TRBD2. Looked up from germline, CDR1 is MDHEN and CDR2 is SYDVKM. The CDR3 has 15 amino acids. V trimming: 8 bases; J trimming: 2 bases; junction bases outside the gene matches: 10. The CDR3 DNA sequence: TGTGCCAGCGCTGGGGGGAGGGCGCTCACAGATACGCAGTATTTT. As protein: CASAGGRALTDTQYF.

The chain employs TRBV28 and TRBJ2-3; TRBD1 is a possible D gene (6 bases). Germline V gene sequence: CDR1 MDHEN, CDR2 SYDVKM. The CDR3 extends over 14 amino acids. Trimming removed 6 bases at V and 2 bases at J, with 12 bases between. CDR3 sequence: CASSAQGPTDTQYF. Here the CDR3 DNA reads TGTGCCAGCAGCGCACAGGGCCCCACAGATACGCAGTATTTT.

The CDR3 protein is CASSPARDSPLHF. The CDR3 DNA sequence: TGTGCCAGCAGCCCCGCCCGGGATTCACCCCTCCACTTT. The rearrangement links TRBV12-3 or TRBV12-4 to TRBJ1-6; D uncertain. Trimming removed 6 bases at V and 8 bases at J, with 11 bases between. This CDR3 has 13 amino acids.

This chain uses TRBV6-5 with TRBJ2-1; TRBD2 matches 12 bases. Germline loops: CDR1 MNHEY, CDR2 SVGAGI. CDR3 length: 15 amino acids. Trimming at V came to 4 bases and at J to 6 bases, leaving 4 bases not matched to a gene. In DNA form, the CDR3 reads TGTGCCAGCAGTTTACCTAGCGGGGGGGGCAATGAGCAGTTCTTC. This codes for CASSLPSGGGNEQFF.

V gene TRBV24-1 combines with J gene TRBJ2-7; the match to TRBD2 covers 9 bases. The CDR3 has 13 amino acids. The junction had 2 bases not matched to a gene; V was cut back by 3 bases and J by 6 bases. Germline assignment: CDR1 KGHDR and CDR2 SFDVKD. DNA for the CDR3: TGTGCCACCAGTGATCCGGGACTAGCCGAGCAGTACTTC. Protein: CATSDPGLAEQYF.

The V call is TRBV18, the J call TRBJ1-4; weak D call: TRBD1 (6 bases). Germline assignment: CDR1 KGHSH and CDR2 LQKENI. The CDR3 runs to 14 residues. Trimming removed 2 bases from V and 8 bases from J, with 12 bases in between. The CDR3 DNA follows: TGTGCCAGCTCACCATTAGGGGGTTCGGAAAAACTGTTTTTT. As protein: CASSPLGGSEKLFF.

V is TRBV11-1 and J is TRBJ2-3; 11 positions match TRBD2. V dropped 5 bases and J dropped 4; count of bases not matched to a gene: 5. The length of the CDR3 is 15 residues. From germline, CDR1 is SGHAT and CDR2 FQDESV (reference sequence). This chain's CDR3 is CASSHTSGRSDTQYF. The CDR3 DNA reads as TGTGCCAGCAGCCACACTAGCGGGAGATCAGATACGCAGTATTTT.

The chain joins TRBV28 to TRBJ2-6, with TRBD1 as a possible D gene (5 bases). This CDR3 has 19 residues. V was shortened by 1 base and J by 2 bases, with 18 bases between the two germline ends. Germline CDR1 MDHEN, CDR2 SYDVKM. CDR3 in DNA: TGTGCCAGCAGTTTATCGTTGAGCAGGGTTAGGGCTGGGGCCAACGTCCTGACTTTC. Its translation is CASSLSLSRVRAGANVLTF.

This rearrangement joins TRBV5-1 to TRBJ2-1; 12 bases map to TRBD2. The length of the CDR3 is 18 residues. V lost 4 bases to trimming and J lost 3 bases; unmatched junction nucleotides: 11. Germline V CDR1 and CDR2: SGHRS, YFSETQ. CDR3 coding DNA: TGCGCCAGCAGCCGAAGGACTAGCGGGAAAGGTGACTACAATGAGCAGTTCTTC. Amino acids: CASSRRTSGKGDYNEQFF. Combining the CDR3 with reference TRBV5-1 and TRBJ2-1 gives the whole variable domain KAGVTQTPRYLIKTRGQQVTLSCSPISGHRSVSWYQQTPGQGLQFLFEYFSETQRNKGNFPGRFSGRQFSNSRSEMNVSTLELGDSALYLCASSRRTSGKGDYNEQFFGPGTRLTVL.

This clone came up a few times. This chain links TRBV29-1 with TRBJ1-5; D is unclear. V lost 6 bases, J lost 3 bases, and 12 bases lay in between. The germline CDR1 and CDR2 sequences are SQVTM and ANQGSEA. CDR3 length: 13 residues. This chain's CDR3 is CSVLAGINQPQHF. In DNA form, the CDR3 reads TGCAGCGTCCTAGCGGGGATCAATCAGCCCCAGCATTTT.

V usage is TRBV6-4 and J usage is TRBJ1-5; D perhaps matches TRBD1 (6 bases). The CDR3 extends over 16 amino acids. Germline assignment: CDR1 MRHNA and CDR2 SNTAGT. V was shortened by 8 bases and J by 0 bases, with 17 bases between the two germline ends. The CDR3 protein is CASGGWTGSSNQPQHF. CDR3 in DNA: TGTGCCAGCGGGGGCTGGACGGGGTCTAGCAATCAGCCCCAGCATTTT.

The rearrangement links TRBV5-8 to TRBJ2-7; 10 bases are shared with TRBD2. Germline CDR1 and CDR2: SGHTS and YDEGEE. V trimming: 0 bases; J trimming: 4 bases; junction bases outside the gene matches: 7. The CDR3 consists of 16 residues. CDR3 region: CASSLGTSGDDYEQYF. The DNA for the CDR3 is TGTGCCAGCAGCTTGGGAACTAGCGGGGACGATTACGAGCAGTACTTC.

The count of this clone is one. The chain couples TRBV7-2 to TRBJ2-1, with D hard to call. This CDR3 has 14 residues. Germline CDR1 SGHTA, CDR2 FQGNSA. Deletions cut 6 bases from V and 5 bases from J, with 14 bases between. As DNA, the CDR3 is TGTGCCAGCAGTTCTCAACCCTTAGACAATGAGCAGTTCTTC. It yields the protein CASSSQPLDNEQFF.

For the CDR3, the DNA is TGTGCCAGCAGTTTAAGGGGATTTAGTCCGAATGAGCAGTTCTTC. Amino acids: CASSLRGFSPNEQFF. This chain uses TRBV28 with TRBJ2-1, with a tentative D call TRBD1 (5 bases). CDR3 size: 15 residues. V lost 2 bases and J 7 bases, leaving 15 bases between the germline ends. The germline gives CDR1 MDHEN, CDR2 SYDVKM.

The chain joins TRBV28 to TRBJ1-1, with TRBD1 matching over 7 bases. The CDR3 has 13 residues. Germline CDR1 and CDR2: MDHEN and SYDVKM. The trim removed 5 bases at V and 4 bases at J, leaving 4 bases unmatched. The chain's CDR3 is CASSTDRATEAFF. CDR3 coding DNA: TGTGCCAGCAGTACAGACAGGGCCACTGAAGCTTTCTTT.

The chain combines TRBV30 with TRBJ1-2; the D gene is possibly TRBD1 (6 bases). The CDR3 runs 13 residues. CDR1 is GTSNPN, CDR2 SVGIG, per germline (reference sequence). Trimming stripped 0 bases from V and 9 bases from J, with 14 bases between. CDR3 sequence: CAWSVIQGLSYTF. For the CDR3, the DNA is TGTGCCTGGAGTGTAATCCAGGGGTTGAGCTACACCTTC.

V gene TRBV28 combines with J gene TRBJ1-5; D gene unclear. V was pared by 5 bases and J by 10 bases, with 21 bases between. CDR1 MDHEN and CDR2 SYDVKM come from the germline V gene. The CDR3 is made up of 15 amino acids. CDR3 nucleotides: TGTGCCAGCAGTCGTCTGGACCTACTAGAGCGACCCCAGCATTTT. Amino acids: CASSRLDLLERPQHF.

This clone was seen only once. One junction end does not reproduce the germline sequence, and a read error may be involved. The chain has TRBV6-5 and TRBJ2-2; 8 bases match TRBD2. The germline V gene encodes CDR1 MNHEY and CDR2 SVGAGI. The CDR3 is 16 amino acids. The CDR3, as DNA: TGTGCTAGCAGTTACGGCGGGGGGCGGGACACCGGGGAGCTGTTTTTT. This encodes CASSYGGGRDTGELFF.

The chain joins TRBV5-1 to TRBJ2-3; possibly TRBD2 for D (6 bases). Germline lookup yields CDR1 SGHRS and CDR2 YFSETQ. The CDR3 covers 13 residues. The V gene lost 4 bases and the J gene lost 7 bases, with 13 bases spanning the gap. The CDR3: CASSGGSEYTQYF. The DNA of the CDR3 is TGCGCCAGCAGCGGGGGGTCGGAGTATACGCAGTATTTT.

This clone was picked up a small number of times. The rearrangement joins TRBV19 to TRBJ1-2; D not certain. This CDR3 contains 11 residues. The germline CDR1 and CDR2 sequences are LNHDA and SQIVND (reference sequence). V lost 10 bases and J lost 8, with 14 bases in between. In nucleotides, the CDR3 is TGTGCCACCCCGGGAACAAGCGGCTACACCTTC. Translation gives CATPGTSGYTF.

This clone was counted once. This chain uses TRBV27 with TRBJ1-2; the D is unclear. The CDR3 contains 16 residues. CDR1 MNHEY and CDR2 SMNVEV come from the germline V gene (reference sequence). The germline V and J ends were trimmed by 3 bases and 4 bases, with 18 bases remaining between them. The CDR3: CASSFFGPEFRYGYTF. The CDR3 nucleotides are TGTGCCAGCAGTTTTTTTGGGCCCGAGTTCCGCTATGGCTACACCTTC.

The V gene is TRBV27, the J gene TRBJ2-5, with no clear D. CDR3 length: 10 amino acids. Per the germline V gene, CDR1 is MNHEY and CDR2 is SMNVEV (reference sequence). The V end lost 2 bases, the J end lost 8 bases, and 3 bases lay between the germline ends. The CDR3 nucleotides read TGTGCCAGCAGTTTACCAACCCAGTACTTC. This codes for CASSLPTQYF.

This sequence joins TRBV7-9 and TRBJ2-5; D remains unclear. V lost 1 base and J lost 2, with 8 bases in between. Germline V gene lookup returns CDR1 SEHNR and CDR2 FQNEAQ (reference sequence). CDR3 size: 14 residues. CDR3 coding DNA: TGTGCCAGCAGCTTAGGGGCAGATCAAGAGACCCAGTACTTC. Protein product: CASSLGADQETQYF.

This CDR3 reads CASSSAGQGDEKLFF. In DNA, the CDR3 is TGTGCCAGCAGCTCAGCGGGACAGGGAGATGAAAAACTGTTTTTT. V and J are TRBV7-9 and TRBJ1-4; 9 nucleotides align to TRBD1. Per germline, CDR1 SEHNR and CDR2 FQNEAQ (reference sequence). This CDR3 spans 15 amino acids. V gave up 4 bases and J gave up 6 bases; unmatched junction bases: 6.